This entry features one TCR beta chain sequence. Time point defined: peripheral blood 6 weeks after treatment start. This CDR3 spans 17 amino acids. Trimming shortened V by 2 bases and J by 0 bases, and 14 bases separated the two germline ends. These data belong to a study of PD-L1 blockade in urothelial cancer. Study at large: About 90% of the 29 patients were men with bladder-origin urothelial cancer.

The protocol was immunoSEQ multiplex PCR, while the TCRdb copy is restricted to in-frame clones and leaves out a portion. The repertoire holds 25,000 to 35,000 clones, with about 80% as singletons. This TCR was recovered from an older man with urothelial cancer. The specimen comprised PBMCs, sampled around atezolizumab (anti-PD-L1) treatment. The rearrangement joins TRBV23-1 to TRBJ1-5; possible D gene TRBD1, 5 bases. Being an ORF, TRBV23-1 has a function that is uncertain. The CDR3 loop reads CASSQVYRNHSNQPQHF. The CDR3 DNA reads as TGCGCCAGCAGTCAAGTGTACAGGAACCATAGCAATCAGCCCCAGCATTTT.